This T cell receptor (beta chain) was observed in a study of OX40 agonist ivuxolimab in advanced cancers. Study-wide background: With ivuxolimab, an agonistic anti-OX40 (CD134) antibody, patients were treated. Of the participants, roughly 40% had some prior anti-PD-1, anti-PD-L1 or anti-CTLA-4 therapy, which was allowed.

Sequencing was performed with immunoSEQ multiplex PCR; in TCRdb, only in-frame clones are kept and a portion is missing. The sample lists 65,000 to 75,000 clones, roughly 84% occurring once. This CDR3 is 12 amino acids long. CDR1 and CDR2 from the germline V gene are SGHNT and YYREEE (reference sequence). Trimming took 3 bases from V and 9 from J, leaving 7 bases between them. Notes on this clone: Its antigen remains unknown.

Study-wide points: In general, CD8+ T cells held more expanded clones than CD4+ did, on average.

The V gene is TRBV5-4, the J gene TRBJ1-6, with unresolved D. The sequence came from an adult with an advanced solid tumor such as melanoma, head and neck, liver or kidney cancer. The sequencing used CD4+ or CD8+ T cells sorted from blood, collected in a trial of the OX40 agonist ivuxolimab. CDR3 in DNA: TGTGCCAGCAGCTCCCTGGCTTCACCCCTCCACTTT. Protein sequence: CASSSLASPLHF.